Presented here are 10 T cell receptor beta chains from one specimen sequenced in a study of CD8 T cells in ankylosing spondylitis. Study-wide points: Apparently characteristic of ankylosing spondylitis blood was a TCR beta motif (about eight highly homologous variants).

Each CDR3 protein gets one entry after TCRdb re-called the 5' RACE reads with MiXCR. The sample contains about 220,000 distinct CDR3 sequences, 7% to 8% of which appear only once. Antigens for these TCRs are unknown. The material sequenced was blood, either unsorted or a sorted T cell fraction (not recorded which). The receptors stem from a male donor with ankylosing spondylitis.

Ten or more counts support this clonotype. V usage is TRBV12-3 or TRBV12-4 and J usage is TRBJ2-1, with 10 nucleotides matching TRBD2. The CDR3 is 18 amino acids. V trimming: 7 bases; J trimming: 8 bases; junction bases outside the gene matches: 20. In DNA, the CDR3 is TGTGCCAGCATCATAGGGGACAGCGGGAGGGCCTTGTGGGATGAGCAGTTCTTC. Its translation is CASIIGDSGRALWDEQFF.

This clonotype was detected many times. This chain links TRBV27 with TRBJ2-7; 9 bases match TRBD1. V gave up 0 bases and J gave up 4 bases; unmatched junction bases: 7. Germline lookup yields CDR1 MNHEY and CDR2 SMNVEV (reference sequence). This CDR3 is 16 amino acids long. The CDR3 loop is CASSLSVGDRAYEQYF. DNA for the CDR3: TGTGCCAGCAGTTTATCGGTTGGGGACAGGGCTTACGAGCAGTACTTC.

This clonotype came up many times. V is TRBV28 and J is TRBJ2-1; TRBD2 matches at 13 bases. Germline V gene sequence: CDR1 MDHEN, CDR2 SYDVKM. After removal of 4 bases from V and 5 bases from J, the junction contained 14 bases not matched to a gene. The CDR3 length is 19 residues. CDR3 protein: CASSSTGLAGAHWDNEQFF. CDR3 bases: TGTGCCAGCAGTTCCACCGGACTAGCGGGGGCACATTGGGACAATGAGCAGTTCTTC. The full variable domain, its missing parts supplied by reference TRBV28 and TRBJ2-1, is DVKVTQSSRYLVKRTGEKVFLECVQDMDHENMFWYRQDPGLGLRLIYFSYDVKMKEKGDIPEGYSVSREKKERFSLILESASTNQTSMYLCASSSTGLAGAHWDNEQFFGPGTRLTVL.

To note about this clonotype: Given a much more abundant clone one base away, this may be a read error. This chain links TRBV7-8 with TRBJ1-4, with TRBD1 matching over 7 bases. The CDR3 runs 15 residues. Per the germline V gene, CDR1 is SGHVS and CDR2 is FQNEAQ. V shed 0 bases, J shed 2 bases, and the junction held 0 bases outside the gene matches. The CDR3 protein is CASSLATGTNEKLFF. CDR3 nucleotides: TGTGCCAGCAGCTTAGCGACAGGGACTAATGAAAAACTGTTTTTT.

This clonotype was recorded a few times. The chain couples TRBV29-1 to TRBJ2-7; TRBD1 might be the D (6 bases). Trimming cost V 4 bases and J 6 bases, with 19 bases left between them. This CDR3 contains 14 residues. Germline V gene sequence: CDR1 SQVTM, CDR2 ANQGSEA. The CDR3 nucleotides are TGCAGCGTTGCAGGGGCCGAACTATACGGCGAGCAGTACTTC. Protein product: CSVAGAELYGEQYF.

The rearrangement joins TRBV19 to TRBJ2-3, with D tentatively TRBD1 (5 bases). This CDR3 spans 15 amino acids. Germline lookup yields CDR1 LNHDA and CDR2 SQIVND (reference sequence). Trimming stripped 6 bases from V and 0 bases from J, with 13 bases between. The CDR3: CASRGRVTSTDTQYF. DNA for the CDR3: TGTGCCAGTAGAGGCAGGGTAACTAGCACAGATACGCAGTATTTT.

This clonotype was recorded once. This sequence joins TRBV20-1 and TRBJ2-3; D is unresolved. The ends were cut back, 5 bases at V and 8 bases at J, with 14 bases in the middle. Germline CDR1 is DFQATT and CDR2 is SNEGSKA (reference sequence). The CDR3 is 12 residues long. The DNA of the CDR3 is TGCAGTGCTTCCGGACCTGTCGGTACGCAGTATTTT. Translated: CSASGPVGTQYF.

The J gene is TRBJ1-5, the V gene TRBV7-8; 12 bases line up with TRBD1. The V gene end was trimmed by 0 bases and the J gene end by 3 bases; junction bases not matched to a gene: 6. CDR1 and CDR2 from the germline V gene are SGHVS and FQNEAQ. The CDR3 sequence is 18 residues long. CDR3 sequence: CASSLALWDRGPNQPQHF. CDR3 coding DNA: TGTGCCAGCAGCTTAGCGCTATGGGACAGGGGGCCCAATCAGCCCCAGCATTTT.

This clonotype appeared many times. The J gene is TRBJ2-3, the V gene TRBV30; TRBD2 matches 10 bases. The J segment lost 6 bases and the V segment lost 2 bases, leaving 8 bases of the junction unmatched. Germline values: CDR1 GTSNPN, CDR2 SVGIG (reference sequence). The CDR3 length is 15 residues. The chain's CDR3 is CAWSIASGRLDTQYF. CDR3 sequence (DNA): TGTGCCTGGAGTATCGCTAGCGGGAGACTGGATACGCAGTATTTT. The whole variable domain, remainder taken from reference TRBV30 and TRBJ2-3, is SQTIHQWPATLVQPVGSPLSLECTVEGTSNPNLYWYRQAAGRGLQLLFYSVGIGQISSEVPQNLSASRPQDRQFILSSKKLLLSDSGFYLCAWSIASGRLDTQYFGPGTRLTVL.

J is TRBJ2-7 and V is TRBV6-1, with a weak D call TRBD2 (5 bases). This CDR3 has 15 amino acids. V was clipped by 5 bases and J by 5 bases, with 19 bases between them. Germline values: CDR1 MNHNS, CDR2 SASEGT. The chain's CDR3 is CASSTRTPQLDEQYF. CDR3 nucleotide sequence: TGTGCCAGCAGTACGCGGACTCCTCAGCTGGACGAGCAGTACTTC.